This T cell receptor (beta chain) was retrieved from a study of Ad26.COV2.S vaccination and SARS-CoV-2 variants. This clone showed up just once. As to treatment: roughly 18 received Ad26.COV2.S at low or high dose, single or two shots; about 5 received placebo; per-sample allocation not given. Collection of samples fell on day 63 after the first vaccine or placebo injection. Wuhan-strain SARS-CoV-2 spike was expressed by the Ad26 vector that made up the vaccine. Germline assignment: CDR1 MGHRA and CDR2 YSYEKL. CDR3 size: 17 residues. Losses at the gene ends were 1 base for V and 7 bases for J; bases not matched to a gene: 9. Sequenced by immunoSEQ multiplex PCR; TCRdb stores in-frame clones only, minus some. The sample comprises roughly 250,000 clones, around 88% of which are singletons, and 2.9% rests with the top ten.

The TCR comes from a person aged 18-60 years who received the Ad26.COV2.S COVID-19 vaccine or a placebo. The starting material was peripheral blood, obtained in a trial of Ad26.COV2.S vaccine versus placebo. The V gene is TRBV4-1, the J gene TRBJ2-1; TRBD2 aligns across 11 bases. CDR3 coding DNA: TGCGCCAGCAGCCAAGCAGGTAGCGGGGGGGCGAATAATGAGCAGTTCTTC. The encoded protein is CASSQAGSGGANNEQFF.